This TCR beta chain was identified in a study of radiotherapy plus CTLA-4 blockade in lung cancer. The table came from immunoSEQ multiplex PCR; TCRdb's copy has only in-frame clones and leaves some out. The table includes around 100,000 clones, approximately 72% detected once. The V and J ends lost 0 bases and 7 bases, in that order; junction bases with no gene match: 10. Germline-derived CDR1 and CDR2 are MGHRA and YSYEKL. This CDR3 has 16 residues. General study results and limits: Blood saw expansion of tumor-derived TCR clones after radiotherapy plus ipilimumab.

A word on this clone: Its antigen remains unknown.

This receptor was obtained from a human donor with non-small cell lung cancer who had a partial response to radiotherapy plus ipilimumab. Some clones in this sample may be carry-over from other donors' samples. Sequencing used peripheral blood, obtained from a patient treated with radiotherapy plus ipilimumab. This chain joins TRBV4-1 and TRBJ2-7; 9 nucleotides match TRBD2. CDR3 sequence reads: CASSQEVAGGQREQYF. CDR3 in DNA: TGCGCCAGCAGCCAAGAGGTGGCGGGGGGGCAACGGGAGCAGTACTTC.